This T cell receptor (beta chain) was profiled in a study of a mutant IDH1 vaccine in newly diagnosed glioma. Across the study: Across weeks 1, 3, 5, 7, 11, 15, 19 and 23, patients received a vaccination each time, eight in all. Vaccination followed radiotherapy alone by 4-6 weeks, or accompanied temozolomide cycles.

Method: immunoSEQ multiplex PCR; TCRdb's copy keeps in-frame clones and lacks some. Among about 120,000 clones listed, just under 80% were seen once. Study-wide results and limits: In 85% to 95% of patients, immune responses induced by the vaccine occurred. Alterations occurring in top peripheral T cell clonotypes seemed unrelated to pseudoprogression.

Regarding time point: week 11, during vaccination. In every dose of vaccine, 300 ug of mutant IDH1 20-mer peptide was given alongside topical imiquimod. This clone appeared a single time. Its cognate antigen is unknown. The CDR3 covers 16 residues. Germline loops: CDR1 LGHNA, CDR2 YSLEER. V lost 0 bases to trimming and J lost 0 bases, with 9 bases between them. The sample here was PBMCs, taken from a glioma patient whose treatment included an IDH1 peptide vaccine. The J gene is TRBJ1-5, the V gene TRBV4-3; no clear D. The TCR comes from a man aged 40-49 years with glioma. This CDR3 reads CASSQDRGNSNQPQHF. CDR3 nucleotides: TGCGCCAGCAGCCAAGATCGAGGAAATAGCAATCAGCCCCAGCATTTT.